This TCR beta chain was identified during a study of blood T cell repertoires in COVID-19. About the research overall: COVID-19 samples from acute and convalescent phases originated in the United States, Italy and Spain. PBMCs, B-cell-depleted T cells, or T cells were the source of the cDNA or gDNA that made up the material.

V was trimmed by 0 bases and J by 6 bases, leaving 13 bases between them. Germline CDR1 SSHAT, CDR2 FNYEAQ (reference sequence). The CDR3 sequence is 15 residues long. In the authors' methods: For nucleated cells, counts were estimated from reference gene primer amplification. Some clones are missing from TCRdb's copy, which holds only in-frame ones; the method was immunoSEQ multiplex PCR. The DNA gave D and trimming, while V, J and clone size come from that table. The table records around 220,000 clones, 65% to 85% of them present only once. The sample holds one count of this clone. Input material: peripheral blood. The receptor comes from a woman aged 40 to 49 with active or convalescent COVID-19. The rearrangement links TRBV7-7 to TRBJ2-3; tentatively, D is TRBD2 (7 bases). CDR3 nucleotide sequence: TGTGCCAGCAGCTTAGCAGGGGGGGGCCCGGATACGCAGTATTTT. Amino acids: CASSLAGGGPDTQYF.